A single sample is the source of the 14 T cell receptor beta chains below, sequenced in a study of OX40 agonist ivuxolimab in advanced cancers. Using immunoSEQ multiplex PCR, the repertoire was profiled, and TCRdb retains in-frame clones only, with some absent. The top ten hold 25% to 30% of the sample, which has over 15,000 clones, around nine tenths seen once. The specimen comprised CD4+ or CD8+ T cells sorted from blood, sampled in a trial of the OX40 agonist ivuxolimab. Receptors originate from an adult with an advanced solid tumor such as melanoma, head and neck, liver or kidney cancer.

A note on this clone: A junction end diverges from the germline sequence, so it may reflect a read error. The CDR3 DNA is TGTGCCAGCAGCTTTCAGGGGGCGCTTCAAAATTTC. Protein product: CASSFQGALQNF. The V and J genes are TRBV7-9 and TRBJ1-2; 8 bases match TRBD1. CDR1 SEHNR and CDR2 FQNEAQ come from the germline V gene (reference sequence). This CDR3 is built from 12 residues.

This clone was observed once. The chain combines TRBV2 with TRBJ1-2; 7 bases line up with TRBD1. CDR1 is SNHLY, CDR2 FYNNEI, per germline. V shed 3 bases, J shed 3 bases, and the junction held 7 bases outside the gene matches. The CDR3 runs to 15 residues. The CDR3 loop reads CASSEGGRGDYGYTF. The CDR3 DNA reads as TGTGCCAGCAGTGAGGGGGGCAGGGGGGACTATGGCTACACCTTC.

The chain has TRBV9 and TRBJ2-1; a weak D match, TRBD2 (5 bases). The CDR3 runs 15 residues. CDR1 SGDLS and CDR2 YYNGEE come from the germline V gene. V was cut by 2 bases and J by 2 bases, with 11 bases left in between. CDR3 protein: CASSVSGTTYNEQFF. The CDR3, as DNA: TGTGCCAGCAGCGTGTCGGGAACCACCTACAATGAGCAGTTCTTC.

The gene calls are TRBV4-1 and TRBJ2-1, with D possibly matching TRBD2 (5 bases). V was shortened by 1 base and J by 8 bases, with 15 bases between the two germline ends. From germline, CDR1 is MGHRA and CDR2 YSYEKL. The CDR3 is 15 amino acids. The CDR3 sequence: CASSQASGSWDEQFF. The CDR3 DNA sequence: TGCGCCAGCAGCCAAGCGAGCGGATCCTGGGATGAGCAGTTCTTC.

This chain connects TRBV27 to TRBJ2-2; D uncertain. The CDR3 has 17 amino acids. V gave up 7 bases and J gave up 0 bases, with 18 bases separating them. From germline, CDR1 is MNHEY and CDR2 SMNVEV (reference sequence). The CDR3, as DNA: TGTGCCAGCACCCCTAGGCCGCTAAGCCCGAACACCGGGGAGCTGTTTTTT. Amino acids: CASTPRPLSPNTGELFF.

This chain uses TRBV29-1 with TRBJ1-5; D might be TRBD1 (5 bases). Trimming left V 3 bases short and J 13 bases short, with 13 bases between. The length of the CDR3 is 11 residues. The germline gives CDR1 SQVTM, CDR2 ANQGSEA. The CDR3 DNA reads as TGCAGCGTTGATGGGGAGGGGTCTCAGCATTTT. Its translation: CSVDGEGSQHF.

The V call is TRBV27, the J call TRBJ2-7; no firm D call. The CDR3 sequence is 15 residues long. Trimming removed 5 bases at V and 1 base at J, with 15 bases between. CDR1 and CDR2 (germline): MNHEY, SMNVEV (reference sequence). The CDR3 DNA reads TGTGCCAGCAGTCTAAATATTGGCTATTCCTACGAGCAGTACTTC. Translation: CASSLNIGYSYEQYF.

The CDR3 sequence is CASNRPASYEQYF. The CDR3 DNA reads as TGTGCCAGCAACCGTCCGGCATCCTACGAGCAGTACTTC. V and J are TRBV5-8 and TRBJ2-7, with D unclear. Germline V lookup: CDR1 SGHTS, CDR2 YDEGEE. The CDR3 is 13 amino acids. V gave up 6 bases and J gave up 1 base, with 11 bases separating them.

CDR3: CASSLDYPGEQYF. DNA for the CDR3: TGTGCCAGCAGCTTAGATTACCCGGGCGAGCAGTACTTC. The rearrangement joins TRBV7-6 to TRBJ2-7; D is unclear. V gave up 1 base and J gave up 6 bases, with 10 bases separating them. This CDR3 spans 13 amino acids. From germline, CDR1 is SGHVS and CDR2 FNYEAQ.

V and J are TRBV7-9 and TRBJ2-3, with 8 nucleotides matching TRBD2. J gave up 2 bases and V 5 bases, and 9 bases lay outside the gene matches. Germline V CDR1 and CDR2: SEHNR, FQNEAQ (reference sequence). The CDR3 length is 16 residues. The CDR3 loop is CASSPGGRDYTDTQYF. DNA of the CDR3: TGTGCCAGCAGCCCGGGGGGGCGGGATTACACAGATACGCAGTATTTT.

V gene TRBV5-1 combines with J gene TRBJ1-6; no reliable D call. V lost 4 bases to trimming and J lost 7 bases, with 15 bases between them. Germline loops: CDR1 SGHRS, CDR2 YFSETQ. The CDR3 runs 15 residues. CDR3 bases: TGCGCCAGCAGCATCCAGACAAGCCCGAATTCACCCCTCCACTTT. Its translation is CASSIQTSPNSPLHF. The full variable domain, with the rest looked up from reference TRBV5-1 and TRBJ1-6, is KAGVTQTPRYLIKTRGQQVTLSCSPISGHRSVSWYQQTPGQGLQFLFEYFSETQRNKGNFPGRFSGRQFSNSRSEMNVSTLELGDSALYLCASSIQTSPNSPLHFGNGTRLTVT.

V is TRBV4-1 and J is TRBJ1-1, with 8 positions matching TRBD1. Germline V gives CDR1 MGHRA, CDR2 YSYEKL. The CDR3 sequence is 15 residues long. Trimming at V came to 3 bases and at J to 0 bases, leaving 3 bases not matched to a gene. As DNA, the CDR3 is TGCGCCAGCAGCCATCGACAGGGGATGAACACTGAAGCTTTCTTT. Amino acids: CASSHRQGMNTEAFF.

This chain links TRBV28 with TRBJ1-1; D call uncertain. Germline CDR1 reads MDHEN; CDR2 reads SYDVKM. Trimming removed 5 bases from V and 2 bases from J, with 6 bases in between. This CDR3 is built from 12 residues. This CDR3 is CASSPTNTEAFF. The DNA of the CDR3 is TGTGCCAGCAGTCCGACCAACACTGAAGCTTTCTTT.

The gene calls are TRBV7-9 and TRBJ2-7, with 9 bases identical to TRBD2. CDR1 SEHNR and CDR2 FQNEAQ come from the germline V gene (reference sequence). V gave up 3 bases and J gave up 4 bases; unmatched junction bases: 7. The CDR3 runs 15 residues. The CDR3 loop reads CASSFLAGGGYEQYF. The CDR3 nucleotides are TGTGCCAGCAGCTTCCTTGCGGGAGGGGGTTACGAGCAGTACTTC.